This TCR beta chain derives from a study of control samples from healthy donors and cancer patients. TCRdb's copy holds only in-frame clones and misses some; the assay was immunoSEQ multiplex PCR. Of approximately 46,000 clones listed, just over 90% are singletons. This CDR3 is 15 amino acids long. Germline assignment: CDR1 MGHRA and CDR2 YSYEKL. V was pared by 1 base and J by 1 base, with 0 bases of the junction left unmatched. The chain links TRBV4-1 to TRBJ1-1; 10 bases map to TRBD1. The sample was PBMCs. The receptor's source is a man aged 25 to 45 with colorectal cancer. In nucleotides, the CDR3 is TGCGCCAGCAGCCAAGGGGACAGGGGGAACACTGAAGCTTTCTTT. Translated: CASSQGDRGNTEAFF.